The present entry profiles one TCR beta chain with its context. Its antigen remains unidentified. Resections took place in Japan or China from the mid-2010s to the late 2010s. This specimen comes from a study of immune evolution from preneoplasia to lung adenocarcinoma. Regarding the study as a whole: Normal lung had the highest top T cell clone frequencies. Later-stage lesions seemingly showed higher T cell density and diversity than normal lung.

Germline V lookup: CDR1 SGDLS, CDR2 YYNGEE. J gave up 2 bases and V 1 base, and 0 bases lay outside the gene matches. This CDR3 region has 14 residues. TCRdb's table, derived via immunoSEQ multiplex PCR, lists solely in-frame clones and lacks some. The data show roughly 35,000 clones, 74% seen once. Sequencing was done on a sample of FFPE invasive lung adenocarcinoma tissue. The receptor comes from a person aged 55-75 years with lung adenocarcinoma. J is TRBJ2-5 and V is TRBV9; 9 nucleotides match TRBD2. The CDR3 DNA sequence: TGTGCCAGCAGCGTAACTAGCGGGCAAGAGACCCAGTACTTC. Its protein product is CASSVTSGQETQYF.